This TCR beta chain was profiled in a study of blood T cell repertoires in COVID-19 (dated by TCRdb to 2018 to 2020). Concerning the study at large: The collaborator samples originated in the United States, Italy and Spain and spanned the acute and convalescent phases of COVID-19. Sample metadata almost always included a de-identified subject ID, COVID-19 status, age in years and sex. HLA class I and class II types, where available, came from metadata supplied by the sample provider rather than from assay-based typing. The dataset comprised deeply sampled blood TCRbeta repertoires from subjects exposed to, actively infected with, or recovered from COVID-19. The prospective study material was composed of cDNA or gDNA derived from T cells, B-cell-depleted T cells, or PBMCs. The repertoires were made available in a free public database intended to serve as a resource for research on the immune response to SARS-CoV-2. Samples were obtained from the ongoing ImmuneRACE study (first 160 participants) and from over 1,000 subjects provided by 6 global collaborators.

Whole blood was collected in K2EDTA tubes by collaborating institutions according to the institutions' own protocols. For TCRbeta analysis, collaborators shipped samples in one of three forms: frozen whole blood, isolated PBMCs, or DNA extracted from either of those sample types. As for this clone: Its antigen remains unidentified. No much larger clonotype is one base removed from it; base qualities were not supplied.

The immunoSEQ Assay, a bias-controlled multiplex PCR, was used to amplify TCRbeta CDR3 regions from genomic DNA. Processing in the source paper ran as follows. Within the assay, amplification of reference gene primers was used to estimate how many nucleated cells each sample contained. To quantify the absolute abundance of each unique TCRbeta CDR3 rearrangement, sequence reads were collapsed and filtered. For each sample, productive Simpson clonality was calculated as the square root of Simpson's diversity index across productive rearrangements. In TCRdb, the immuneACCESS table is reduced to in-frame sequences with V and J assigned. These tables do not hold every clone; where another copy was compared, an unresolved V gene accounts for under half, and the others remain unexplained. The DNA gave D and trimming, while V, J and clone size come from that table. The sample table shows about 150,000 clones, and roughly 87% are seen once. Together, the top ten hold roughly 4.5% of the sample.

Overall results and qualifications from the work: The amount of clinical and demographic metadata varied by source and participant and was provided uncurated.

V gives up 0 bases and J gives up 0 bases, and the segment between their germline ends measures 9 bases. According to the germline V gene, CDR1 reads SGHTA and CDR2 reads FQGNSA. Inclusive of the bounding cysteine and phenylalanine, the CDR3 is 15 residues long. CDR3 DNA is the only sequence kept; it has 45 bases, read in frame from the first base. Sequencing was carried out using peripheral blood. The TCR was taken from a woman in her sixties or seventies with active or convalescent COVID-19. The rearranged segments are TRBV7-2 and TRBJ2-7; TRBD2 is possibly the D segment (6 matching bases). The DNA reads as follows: TGTGCCAGCAGCTTAGCTGGGGGGTACTCCTACGAGCAGTACTTC. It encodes CASSLAGGYSYEQYF. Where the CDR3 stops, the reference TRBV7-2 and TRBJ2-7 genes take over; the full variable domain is GAGVSQSPSNKVTEKGKDVELRCDPISGHTALYWYRQSLGQGLEFLIYFQGNSAPDKSGLPSDRFSAERTGGSVSTLTIQRTQQEDSAVYLCASSLAGGYSYEQYFGPGTRLTVT.